The clone carrying this T cell receptor beta chain appeared many times. This record belongs to a study of Graves' ophthalmopathy and Graves' hyperthyroidism. The wider study: Upon initial diagnosis and before any treatment, peripheral blood was collected.

No ophthalmopathy within 18 months of follow-up signified stable hyperthyroidism. Clinical symptoms, serum thyroxine, TRAb, thyroid ultrasound and orbital computed tomography determined diagnosis. Trimming took off 3 bases at V and 3 bases at J, with 9 bases between the two ends. Germline-derived CDR1 and CDR2 are KGHSH and LQKENI. The CDR3 has 13 amino acids. Scientists amplified the TCR beta CDR3 regions from RNA transcripts. The library came from an HTBI-primed first-round RT-PCR and a second-round multiplex PCR. TCRdb passed the multiplex PCR reads through MiXCR, listing each CDR3 protein once. In the table there are roughly 400,000 distinct CDR3 sequences, 15% of which are singletons.

The chain joins TRBV18 to TRBJ2-7; D might be TRBD2 (5 bases). This receptor was taken from a woman under 30 with stable Graves' hyperthyroidism. Material for sequencing was peripheral blood. The CDR3, as DNA: TGTGCCAGCTCACCCGTACGGGACTACGAGCAGTACTTC. It specifies CASSPVRDYEQYF.